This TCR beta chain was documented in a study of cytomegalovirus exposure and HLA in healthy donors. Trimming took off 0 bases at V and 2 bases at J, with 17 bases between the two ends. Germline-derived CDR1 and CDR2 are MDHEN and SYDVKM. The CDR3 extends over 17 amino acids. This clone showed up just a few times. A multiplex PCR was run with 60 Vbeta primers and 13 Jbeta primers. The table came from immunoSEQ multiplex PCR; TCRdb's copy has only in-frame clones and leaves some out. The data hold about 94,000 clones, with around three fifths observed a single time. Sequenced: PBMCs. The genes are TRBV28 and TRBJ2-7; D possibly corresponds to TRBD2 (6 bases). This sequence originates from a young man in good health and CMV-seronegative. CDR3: CASSLWEGRGIPYEQYF. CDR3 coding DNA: TGTGCCAGCAGTTTATGGGAGGGACGGGGGATCCCCTACGAGCAGTACTTC.